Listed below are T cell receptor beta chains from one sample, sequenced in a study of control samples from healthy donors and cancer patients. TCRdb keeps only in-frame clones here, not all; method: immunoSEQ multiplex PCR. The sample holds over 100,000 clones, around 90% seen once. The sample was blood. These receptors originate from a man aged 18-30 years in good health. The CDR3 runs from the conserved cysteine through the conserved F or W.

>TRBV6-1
CASSEWAGPYNSPLHF
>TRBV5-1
CASSLEGANTEAFF
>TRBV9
CASGGGVSYNEQFF
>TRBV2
CASSDSRNQPQHF
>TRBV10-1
CASSSGPYGYTF
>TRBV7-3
CASSLLGQDSPLHF
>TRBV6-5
CASAVQRGTDTQYF
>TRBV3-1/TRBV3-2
CASSHAHYEQYF
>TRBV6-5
CASSLGNSPLHF
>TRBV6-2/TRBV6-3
CASSPMTVGTQYF
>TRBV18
CASSPREETQYF
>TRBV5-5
CASSLLRDGNYGYTF
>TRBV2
CASRRDGGTIYF
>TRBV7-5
CARSLGTGWPVLTF
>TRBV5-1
CASSFGDRQETQYF
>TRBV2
CASSEDWVWSPRRNTEAFF
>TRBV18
CASSPQTSGANTGELFF
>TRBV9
CASNPSPQGIGYTF
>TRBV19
CASWTGGTEAFF
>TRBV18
CASSPPNVLSGANVLTF
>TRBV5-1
CASSSKTGVNTEAFF
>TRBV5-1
CASSLEAREYEQYF
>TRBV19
CASRVGGIGSYEQYF
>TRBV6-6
CASSYSTAVQETQYF
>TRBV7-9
CASIQGIEAFF
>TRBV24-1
CATSDRAGEQFF